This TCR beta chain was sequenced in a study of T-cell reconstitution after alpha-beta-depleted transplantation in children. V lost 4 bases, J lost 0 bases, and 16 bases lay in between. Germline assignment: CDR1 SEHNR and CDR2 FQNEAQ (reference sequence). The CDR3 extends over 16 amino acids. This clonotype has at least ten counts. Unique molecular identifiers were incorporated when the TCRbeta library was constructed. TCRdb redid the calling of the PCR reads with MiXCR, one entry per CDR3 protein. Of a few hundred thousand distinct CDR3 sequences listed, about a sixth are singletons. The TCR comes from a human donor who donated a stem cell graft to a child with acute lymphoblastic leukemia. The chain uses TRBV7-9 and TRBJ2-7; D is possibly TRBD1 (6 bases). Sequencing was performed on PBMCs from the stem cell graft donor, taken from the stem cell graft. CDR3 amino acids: CASSSAPGHLSYEQYF. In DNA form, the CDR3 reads TGTGCCAGCAGCTCCGCCCCGGGACACCTCTCCTACGAGCAGTACTTC.